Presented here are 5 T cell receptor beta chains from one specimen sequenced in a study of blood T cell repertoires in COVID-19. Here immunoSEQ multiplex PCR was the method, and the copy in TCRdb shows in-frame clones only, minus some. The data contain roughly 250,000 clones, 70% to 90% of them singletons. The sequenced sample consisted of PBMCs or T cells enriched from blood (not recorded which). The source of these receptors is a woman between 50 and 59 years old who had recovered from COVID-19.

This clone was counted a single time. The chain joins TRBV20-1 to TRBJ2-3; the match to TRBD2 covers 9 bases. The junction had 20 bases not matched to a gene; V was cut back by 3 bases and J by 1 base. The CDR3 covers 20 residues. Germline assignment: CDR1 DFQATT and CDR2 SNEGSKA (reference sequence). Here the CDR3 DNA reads TGCAGTGCTAGTTCCCCTCGGGGGCGGGAGGGCCTTATTCGCACAGATACGCAGTATTTT. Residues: CSASSPRGREGLIRTDTQYF.

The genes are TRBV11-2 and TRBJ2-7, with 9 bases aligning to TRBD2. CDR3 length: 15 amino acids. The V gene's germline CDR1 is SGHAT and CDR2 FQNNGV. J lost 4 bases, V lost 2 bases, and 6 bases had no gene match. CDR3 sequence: CASSLNAGGPYEQYF. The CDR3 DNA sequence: TGTGCCAGCAGCTTAAACGCGGGAGGGCCGTACGAGCAGTACTTC.

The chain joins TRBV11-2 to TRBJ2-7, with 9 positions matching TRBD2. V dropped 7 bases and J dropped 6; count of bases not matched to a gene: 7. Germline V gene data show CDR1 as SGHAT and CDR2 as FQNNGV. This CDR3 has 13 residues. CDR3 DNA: TGTGCCAGCACCCCGGGCGGGAGGGTCGAGCAGTACTTC. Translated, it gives CASTPGGRVEQYF. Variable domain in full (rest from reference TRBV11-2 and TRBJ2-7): EAGVAQSPRYKIIEKRQSVAFWCNPISGHATLYWYQQILGQGPKLLIQFQNNGVVDDSQLPKDRFSAERLKGVDSTLKIQPAKLEDSAVYLCASTPGGRVEQYFGPGTRLTVT.

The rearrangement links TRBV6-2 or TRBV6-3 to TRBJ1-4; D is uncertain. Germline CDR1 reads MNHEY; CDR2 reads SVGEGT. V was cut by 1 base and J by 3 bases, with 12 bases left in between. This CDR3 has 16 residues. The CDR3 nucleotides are TGTGCCAGCAGTTACTTTGGGCTGGGAGCTAATGAAAAACTGTTTTTT. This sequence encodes CASSYFGLGANEKLFF.

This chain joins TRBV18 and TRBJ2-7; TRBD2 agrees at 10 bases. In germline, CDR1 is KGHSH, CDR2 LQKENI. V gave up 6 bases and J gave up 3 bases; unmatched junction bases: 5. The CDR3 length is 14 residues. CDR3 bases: TGTGCCAGCTCCAAAGGACTAGCGGACTACGAGCAGTACTTC. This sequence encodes CASSKGLADYEQYF.